Presented here are 3 T cell receptor beta chains from one specimen sequenced in a study of T-cell reconstitution after alpha-beta-depleted transplantation in children. The library targeted TCRbeta and was prepared with unique molecular identifiers. TCRdb re-derived calls from the PCR reads in MiXCR, one entry per CDR3 protein. The table records roughly 500,000 distinct CDR3 sequences, around 12% of them present only once. The starting material was PBMCs from the stem cell graft donor, obtained from the stem cell graft. All receptors come from a human donor who donated a stem cell graft to a child with combined immunodeficiency.

The chain couples TRBV5-1 to TRBJ2-1; 7 positions agree with TRBD1. This CDR3 comprises 12 residues. CDR1 is SGHRS and CDR2 is YFSETQ in the germline V gene. With V trimmed by 4 bases and J by 7 bases, 2 bases remained unmatched. CDR3 DNA: TGCGCCAGCAGCAAACAGGGGAATGAGCAGTTCTTC. Translating it yields CASSKQGNEQFF. Full variable domain (outside the CDR3, taken from reference TRBV5-1 and TRBJ2-1): KAGVTQTPRYLIKTRGQQVTLSCSPISGHRSVSWYQQTPGQGLQFLFEYFSETQRNKGNFPGRFSGRQFSNSRSEMNVSTLELGDSALYLCASSKQGNEQFFGPGTRLTVL.

Comment on this clonotype: A read error is possible here, since a much larger clone lies one base away. The chain is built from TRBV10-3 and TRBJ2-3; TRBD2 is a possible D gene (5 bases). Germline CDR1 ENHRY, CDR2 SYGVKD. CDR3 size: 16 residues. CDR3 sequence (DNA): TGTGGCATCAGTGAAGGCGGTGAGGGCCTCACAGATACGCAGTATTTT. Translating it yields CGISEGGEGLTDTQYF.

The rearrangement links TRBV4-2 to TRBJ2-5; no clear D. Germline-derived CDR1 and CDR2 are LGHNA and YNFKEQ. V lost 0 bases to trimming and J lost 0 bases, with 8 bases between them. The CDR3 loop spans 15 amino acids. The CDR3 loop reads CASSQEGAYQETQYF. The CDR3 nucleotides read TGTGCCAGCAGCCAAGAAGGAGCGTACCAAGAGACCCAGTACTTC.